These T cell receptor beta chains were read from a single sample in a study of T-cell memory formation after mild COVID-19. From the 5' RACE reads, TCRdb called clonotypes with MiXCR, one entry per CDR3 protein. Of around 130,000 distinct CDR3 sequences in the sample, 15% to 20% were seen once. Sequencing used PBMCs or a T cell subset sorted from them (not recorded which). The receptor set was obtained from an adult woman who had mild COVID-19 (a few samples of this study predate the infection). Cell type and time point are not known. The CDR3 runs from the conserved cysteine through the conserved F or W. D genes are given only for firm matches. Size is stated for part of the rows, as once, few or many counts, or as a class when the clone is expanded.

size	J	V	D	CDR3	DNA
.	TRBJ2-1	TRBV18	.	CASSPAARAPYNEQFF	TGTGCCAGCTCACCAGCGGCCCGGGCACCCTACAATGAGCAGTTCTTC
.	TRBJ2-7	TRBV19	TRBD2	CASKEVGLAAYEQYF	TGTGCCAGTAAGGAGGTCGGACTAGCGGCCTACGAGCAGTACTTC
few	TRBJ2-7	TRBV30	TRBD2	CAWTVGGLAGSEQYF	TGTGCCTGGACGGTCGGGGGACTAGCGGGCTCCGAGCAGTACTTC
.	TRBJ2-2	TRBV19	.	CAISDDRTNTGELFF	TGTGCCATCTCGGATGACAGAACGAACACCGGGGAGCTGTTTTTT
many	TRBJ2-1	TRBV20-1	TRBD1	CSASPGQGLASEQFF	TGCAGTGCGAGTCCGGGACAGGGCTTAGCAAGTGAGCAGTTCTTC
.	TRBJ1-4	TRBV3-1	.	CASSWVNEKLFF	TGTGCCAGCAGCTGGGTAAATGAAAAACTGTTTTTT
.	TRBJ2-1	TRBV5-1	.	CASSLATGSYNEQFF	TGCGCCAGCAGCTTGGCCACGGGCTCCTACAATGAGCAGTTCTTC
.	TRBJ2-2	TRBV20-1	.	CSAVRFGELFF	TGCAGTGCTGTCCGTTTCGGGGAGCTGTTTTTT
few	TRBJ2-1	TRBV12-3/TRBV12-4	.	CASSSPGPPYYNEQFF	TGTGCCAGCAGTTCGCCGGGTCCCCCCTACTACAATGAGCAGTTCTTC
.	TRBJ2-1	TRBV27	.	CALMRQFF	TGTGCCCTCATGAGGCAGTTCTTC
few	TRBJ2-7	TRBV18	.	CASSPRQGPYEQYF	TGTGCCAGCTCACCACGTCAGGGACCCTACGAGCAGTACTTC
.	TRBJ2-1	TRBV24-1	TRBD2	CATSEASGNNEQFF	TGTGCCACCAGTGAGGCTAGCGGGAACAATGAGCAGTTCTTC
few	TRBJ2-7	TRBV11-2	TRBD2	CASSFPGGGGYEQYF	TGTGCCAGCAGCTTTCCAGGCGGGGGGGGCTACGAGCAGTACTTC
many	TRBJ2-2	TRBV18	TRBD2	CASSRVAGPNTGELFF	TGTGCCAGCTCACGCGTAGCGGGTCCGAACACCGGGGAGCTGTTTTTT
few	TRBJ2-3	TRBV29-1	.	CSTTRGGGMILDTQYF	TGCAGCACAACCAGGGGAGGCGGGATGATCTTGGATACGCAGTATTTT
many	TRBJ2-7	TRBV7-8	TRBD1	CASSLGTGGLDSYEQYF	TGTGCCAGCAGCTTAGGGACAGGGGGCCTCGATTCCTACGAGCAGTACTTC
.	TRBJ2-3	TRBV19	TRBD2	CASSPQAGGPDTQYF	TGTGCCAGTAGCCCCCAAGCGGGGGGCCCAGATACGCAGTATTTT
.	TRBJ2-6	TRBV19	.	CASSIAPLSGEAGANVLTF	TGTGCCAGTAGTATAGCACCCCTAAGTGGGGAGGCTGGGGCCAACGTCCTGACTTTC
few	TRBJ1-5	TRBV23-1	.	CASTPLRGNQPQHF	TGCGCCAGCACCCCGCTTCGGGGGAATCAGCCCCAGCATTTT
.	TRBJ1-1	TRBV20-1	.	CSAGWGGEAFF	TGCAGTGCCGGCTGGGGGGGTGAAGCTTTCTTT
few	TRBJ2-5	TRBV29-1	.	CSVVWRGRIQYF	TGCAGCGTTGTATGGAGGGGGAGAATCCAGTACTTC
.	TRBJ2-3	TRBV7-6	.	CASSLGGDLDTQYF	TGTGCCAGCAGCTTAGGGGGCGATTTAGATACGCAGTATTTT
few	TRBJ2-3	TRBV5-1	.	CASSFGAGSTSTDTQYF	TGCGCCAGCAGCTTTGGGGCGGGGTCGACTAGCACAGATACGCAGTATTTT
few	TRBJ2-1	TRBV19	TRBD2	CASSMGLAGGPGDEQFF	TGTGCCAGTAGTATGGGACTAGCGGGAGGGCCGGGAGATGAGCAGTTCTTC
.	TRBJ2-5	TRBV4-1	TRBD2	CASSQAHSGGAVRETQYF	TGCGCCAGCAGCCAAGCCCACAGCGGGGGGGCGGTCCGGGAGACCCAGTACTTC
few	TRBJ1-5	TRBV2	.	CASGLEGGSYSNQPQHF	TGTGCCAGCGGCCTCGAGGGGGGTTCCTATAGCAATCAGCCCCAGCATTTT
.	TRBJ2-7	TRBV19	TRBD2	CASSEPTSGYEQYF	TGTGCCAGTAGTGAACCGACTAGCGGATACGAGCAGTACTTC
.	TRBJ2-3	TRBV12-3/TRBV12-4	TRBD1	CASSSDRGYTQYF	TGTGCCAGCAGCTCGGACAGGGGATATACGCAGTATTTT
few	TRBJ2-1	TRBV6-2/TRBV6-3	.	CASSILAAHEQFF	TGTGCCAGCAGTATCCTTGCGGCCCATGAGCAGTTCTTC
.	TRBJ2-1	TRBV9	TRBD1	CASSVGDRGYNEQFF	TGTGCCAGCAGCGTAGGGGACAGGGGGTACAATGAGCAGTTCTTC
few	TRBJ2-5	TRBV5-1	.	CASSLRVLETQYF	TGCGCCAGCAGCTTGCGGGTTCTGGAGACCCAGTACTTC
.	TRBJ2-5	TRBV29-1	.	CSAGSSAETQYF	TGCAGCGCAGGATCCAGTGCAGAGACCCAGTACTTC
many	TRBJ2-7	TRBV5-6	.	CASSLAGHALEQYF	TGTGCCAGCAGCTTGGCCGGCCACGCTCTAGAGCAGTACTTC
.	TRBJ2-7	TRBV18	.	CASSPEGVGEQYF	TGTGCCAGCTCACCAGAAGGGGTCGGGGAGCAGTACTTC
.	TRBJ2-7	TRBV29-1	.	CSVEDPGGYEQYF	TGCAGCGTTGAAGATCCCGGGGGTTACGAGCAGTACTTC
few	TRBJ2-7	TRBV5-1	.	CASSLAQGSSYEQYF	TGCGCCAGCAGCTTGGCGCAGGGGAGCTCCTACGAGCAGTACTTC
few	TRBJ2-7	TRBV27	.	CASSSHGLGYEQYF	TGTGCCAGCAGCTCCCATGGTCTCGGCTACGAGCAGTACTTC
few	TRBJ2-7	TRBV5-4	TRBD2	CASSPGLGRVQYF	TGTGCCAGCAGCCCGGGACTAGGTAGGGTGCAGTACTTC
.	TRBJ2-1	TRBV15	TRBD2	CATSSARGWSNEQFF	TGTGCCACCAGCAGCGCGCGGGGGTGGTCGAATGAGCAGTTCTTC
few	TRBJ2-1	TRBV24-1	TRBD1	CATSPKPGQGWYEQFF	TGTGCCACCAGTCCGAAACCGGGACAGGGGTGGTATGAGCAGTTCTTC
few	TRBJ2-6	TRBV5-1	.	CASSSRTGRGANVLTF	TGCGCCAGCAGCTCTAGGACCGGCAGGGGGGCCAACGTCCTGACTTTC
many	TRBJ2-3	TRBV5-1	.	CASSRDTSTDTQYF	TGCGCCAGCAGCCGAGATACTAGCACAGATACGCAGTATTTT
.	TRBJ1-1	TRBV5-1	TRBD1	CASRDLTGGEAFF	TGCGCCAGCAGGGACCTTACAGGGGGCGAAGCTTTCTTT
.	TRBJ1-2	TRBV12-3/TRBV12-4	TRBD1	CASRGLRGKAYGYTF	TGTGCCAGCAGGGGCCTCAGGGGGAAGGCTTATGGCTACACCTTC
.	TRBJ2-7	TRBV5-4	TRBD2	CASSSRVGLRGTNYEQYF	TGTGCCAGCAGCTCCAGGGTCGGATTGCGGGGGACCAACTACGAGCAGTACTTC
.	TRBJ2-5	TRBV7-9	TRBD2	CASSYGLAGPQETQYF	TGTGCCAGCAGCTACGGACTAGCGGGACCACAAGAGACCCAGTACTTC
few	TRBJ1-3	TRBV20-1	TRBD1	CSARGGTGLSGNTIYF	TGCAGTGCTAGAGGAGGGACAGGGCTCTCTGGAAACACCATATATTTT
.	TRBJ2-6	TRBV5-8	.	CASSGAGGSGANVLTF	TGTGCCAGCAGCGGGGCAGGTGGCTCTGGGGCCAACGTCCTGACTTTC
.	TRBJ2-5	TRBV7-2	.	CASSPRLKGGQETQYF	TGTGCCAGCAGCCCCCGCCTGAAAGGGGGCCAAGAGACCCAGTACTTC
few	TRBJ1-5	TRBV30	.	CAWSIALSNQPQHF	TGTGCCTGGAGTATTGCCCTGAGCAATCAGCCCCAGCATTTT
few	TRBJ2-3	TRBV9	.	CASSVGGDTDTQYF	TGTGCCAGCAGCGTAGGGGGGGACACAGATACGCAGTATTTT
few	TRBJ2-2	TRBV9	TRBD2	CASSPSGGDTGELFF	TGTGCCAGCAGCCCTAGCGGGGGGGACACCGGGGAGCTGTTTTTT
.	TRBJ1-1	TRBV2	.	CAFVMGWNTEAFF	TGTGCCTTCGTGATGGGGTGGAACACTGAAGCTTTCTTT
few	TRBJ2-5	TRBV7-9	.	CASSLARGGEGETQYF	TGTGCCAGCAGCTTAGCGCGGGGCGGAGAGGGAGAGACCCAGTACTTC
.	TRBJ2-2	TRBV6-2/TRBV6-3	TRBD1	CASKSGTEHVLNTGELFF	TGTGCCAGCAAATCCGGGACAGAACATGTTCTGAACACCGGGGAGCTGTTTTTT
.	TRBJ1-5	TRBV12-3/TRBV12-4	.	CASSSNQPQHF	TGTGCCAGCAGTTCTAATCAGCCCCAGCATTTT
.	TRBJ2-6	TRBV24-1	.	CATSDLDGSGANVLTF	TGTGCCACCAGTGATTTGGACGGCTCTGGGGCCAACGTCCTGACTTTC